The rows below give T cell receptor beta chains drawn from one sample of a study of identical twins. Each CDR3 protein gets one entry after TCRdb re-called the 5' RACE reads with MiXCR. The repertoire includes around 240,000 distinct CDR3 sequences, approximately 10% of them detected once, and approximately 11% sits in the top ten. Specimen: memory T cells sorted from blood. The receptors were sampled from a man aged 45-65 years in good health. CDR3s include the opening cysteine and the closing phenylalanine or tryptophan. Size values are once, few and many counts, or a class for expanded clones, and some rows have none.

CDR3 protein: CASGEAGGAQPQHF
J gene: TRBJ1-5
V gene: TRBV6-1
clone size: -

CDR3 protein: CASSPSVRGMGYEQFF
J gene: TRBJ2-1
V gene: TRBV7-2
clone size: -

CDR3 protein: CASSYGSYEQYF
J gene: TRBJ2-7
V gene: TRBV7-2
clone size: -

CDR3 protein: CASSSQPGGETQYF
J gene: TRBJ2-5
V gene: TRBV11-2
clone size: few

CDR3 protein: CASSLTGKSNTIYF
J gene: TRBJ1-3
V gene: TRBV7-2
clone size: many

CDR3 protein: CSARDPRGDYEQYF
J gene: TRBJ2-7
V gene: TRBV20-1
clone size: -

CDR3 protein: CASSPRDSPRKYF
J gene: TRBJ2-7
V gene: TRBV18
clone size: many

CDR3 protein: CASSSRDRGREETQYF
J gene: TRBJ2-5
V gene: TRBV3-1
clone size: many

CDR3 protein: CASSDAGQGALGKNIQYF
J gene: TRBJ2-4
V gene: TRBV6-4
clone size: few

CDR3 protein: CASSQSAGRDGYTF
J gene: TRBJ1-2
V gene: TRBV7-2
clone size: many

CDR3 protein: CSARDPTQETQYF
J gene: TRBJ2-5
V gene: TRBV20-1
clone size: many

CDR3 protein: CASRSSVSSYNEQFF
J gene: TRBJ2-1
V gene: TRBV5-1
clone size: many

CDR3 protein: CASSFAGTAPYEQYF
J gene: TRBJ2-7
V gene: TRBV7-8
clone size: few

CDR3 protein: CSVEGYPKNTEAFF
J gene: TRBJ1-1
V gene: TRBV29-1
clone size: -

CDR3 protein: CSARDLSSGTSVGELFF
J gene: TRBJ2-2
V gene: TRBV20-1
clone size: few

CDR3 protein: CSVTGTSGPKNIQYF
J gene: TRBJ2-4
V gene: TRBV20-1
clone size: few

CDR3 protein: CASSPGLAGGGYEQYF
J gene: TRBJ2-7
V gene: TRBV11-2
clone size: many

CDR3 protein: CASSLQSRYNEQFF
J gene: TRBJ2-1
V gene: TRBV27
clone size: many

CDR3 protein: CSAQSRLGLYEQYF
J gene: TRBJ2-7
V gene: TRBV20-1
clone size: -

CDR3 protein: CASSLFSGGYNEQFF
J gene: TRBJ2-1
V gene: TRBV5-1
clone size: -

CDR3 protein: CASSQRDRTSSAGYTF
J gene: TRBJ1-2
V gene: TRBV3-1
clone size: few

CDR3 protein: CASSQHARQETQYF
J gene: TRBJ2-5
V gene: TRBV11-1
clone size: -

CDR3 protein: CASRRQGATTDTQYF
J gene: TRBJ2-3
V gene: TRBV6-1
clone size: -

CDR3 protein: CASSQVPQGGYYNEQFF
J gene: TRBJ2-1
V gene: TRBV4-3
clone size: -

CDR3 protein: CASSAQQGVNTEAFF
J gene: TRBJ1-1
V gene: TRBV5-1
clone size: many

CDR3 protein: CASSIGGTGRDEQFF
J gene: TRBJ2-1
V gene: TRBV19
clone size: few

CDR3 protein: CSARDFSGGADTQYF
J gene: TRBJ2-3
V gene: TRBV20-1
clone size: -

CDR3 protein: CASSLAGTGNYEQYF
J gene: TRBJ2-7
V gene: TRBV7-8
clone size: -

CDR3 protein: CASSQGSLRSSYEQYF
J gene: TRBJ2-7
V gene: TRBV4-2
clone size: few

CDR3 protein: CASSSTHRTAYEQYF
J gene: TRBJ2-7
V gene: TRBV12-3/TRBV12-4
clone size: many

CDR3 protein: CASRVGTVGNTIYF
J gene: TRBJ1-3
V gene: TRBV6-1
clone size: few

CDR3 protein: CASKPTGSSNQPQHF
J gene: TRBJ1-5
V gene: TRBV12-3/TRBV12-4
clone size: -

CDR3 protein: CASSLPPSSYNEQFF
J gene: TRBJ2-1
V gene: TRBV12-3/TRBV12-4
clone size: many

CDR3 protein: CSVRREGATNRKQYF
J gene: TRBJ2-7
V gene: TRBV29-1
clone size: -

CDR3 protein: CASRDAQGADTQYF
J gene: TRBJ2-3
V gene: TRBV25-1
clone size: -

CDR3 protein: CASSGSSVTYNDQFF
J gene: TRBJ2-1
V gene: TRBV28
clone size: -

CDR3 protein: CASSLLGGREAFF
J gene: TRBJ1-1
V gene: TRBV7-9
clone size: few

CDR3 protein: CASSIGAYFTGHEQFF
J gene: TRBJ2-1
V gene: TRBV19
clone size: few

CDR3 protein: CSARDINRPYGYTF
J gene: TRBJ1-2
V gene: TRBV20-1
clone size: many

CDR3 protein: CASSQTPGTGGEYEQYF
J gene: TRBJ2-7
V gene: TRBV28
clone size: many

CDR3 protein: CASSLLVSSGGEQFF
J gene: TRBJ2-1
V gene: TRBV7-2
clone size: few

CDR3 protein: CASSLSGTGTEAFF
J gene: TRBJ1-1
V gene: TRBV9
clone size: -

CDR3 protein: CASSLGWTDTGELFF
J gene: TRBJ2-2
V gene: TRBV7-2
clone size: -

CDR3 protein: CASSLGSGARRTPLHF
J gene: TRBJ1-6
V gene: TRBV7-2
clone size: few

CDR3 protein: CASRWDRGAGEQFF
J gene: TRBJ2-1
V gene: TRBV6-1
clone size: many

CDR3 protein: CASSLVPDRYEQYF
J gene: TRBJ2-7
V gene: TRBV7-8
clone size: few

CDR3 protein: CASSKMGQNTEAFF
J gene: TRBJ1-1
V gene: TRBV11-2
clone size: -